This TCR beta chain derives from a study of T cell repertoires in cytomegalovirus infection. Study-wide results and caveats: What dominated the ex vivo response were HLA-C-restricted CMV-specific TCR beta clonotypes.

TCRdb recomputed calls from the reads with MiXCR, one row per CDR3 protein. The sample records approximately 76,000 distinct CDR3 sequences, 3% to 4.5% being singletons. In its sample, this clonotype was seen many times. The antigen remains unidentified. The ends lost 6 bases at V and 5 bases at J; junction bases unmatched: 7. CDR1 is LNHDA, CDR2 SQIVND, per germline (reference sequence). The CDR3 has 15 residues. This clonotype was obtained from a human donor in good health (CMV status not recorded). Some clones in this sample may be carry-over from other donors' samples. The sample taken for sequencing was PBMCs. This chain uses TRBV19 with TRBJ2-3, with 11 bases fitting TRBD1. The DNA of the CDR3 is TGTGCCAGTAGCCGGACAGGGGGCGTCGGAGATACGCAGTATTTT. Protein product: CASSRTGGVGDTQYF.